This TCR beta chain was captured in a study of blood T cell repertoires in COVID-19. The wider study: Italy, Spain and the United States were the sources of the convalescent and acute COVID-19 samples. PBMCs, B-cell-depleted T cells, or T cells were the source of the cDNA or gDNA that made up the material.

This CDR3 contains 15 residues. Per the germline V gene, CDR1 is MDHEN and CDR2 is SYDVKM. V was trimmed by 3 bases and J by 8 bases, leaving 17 bases between them. In the study's own analysis: Amplification from reference gene primers served as the basis for estimated nucleated cell counts. This table comes from immunoSEQ multiplex PCR, and its TCRdb copy is limited to in-frame clones, with some not included. The V and J calls and clone size were taken over from that table, and D and trimming were inferred from the DNA. The data hold 150,000 to 200,000 clones, with 80% to 85% observed a single time.

The sequencing sample was made of peripheral blood. The rearrangement uses TRBV28 and TRBJ2-1; D remains ambiguous. The TCR sequence derives from a woman in her thirties or forties with acute or convalescent COVID-19. CDR3 nucleotides: TGTGCCAGCAGTTTTACGAACCCTGATCGGGATGAGCAGTTCTTC. Protein: CASSFTNPDRDEQFF. Full variable domain (rest looked up from reference TRBV28 and TRBJ2-1): DVKVTQSSRYLVKRTGEKVFLECVQDMDHENMFWYRQDPGLGLRLIYFSYDVKMKEKGDIPEGYSVSREKKERFSLILESASTNQTSMYLCASSFTNPDRDEQFFGPGTRLTVL.